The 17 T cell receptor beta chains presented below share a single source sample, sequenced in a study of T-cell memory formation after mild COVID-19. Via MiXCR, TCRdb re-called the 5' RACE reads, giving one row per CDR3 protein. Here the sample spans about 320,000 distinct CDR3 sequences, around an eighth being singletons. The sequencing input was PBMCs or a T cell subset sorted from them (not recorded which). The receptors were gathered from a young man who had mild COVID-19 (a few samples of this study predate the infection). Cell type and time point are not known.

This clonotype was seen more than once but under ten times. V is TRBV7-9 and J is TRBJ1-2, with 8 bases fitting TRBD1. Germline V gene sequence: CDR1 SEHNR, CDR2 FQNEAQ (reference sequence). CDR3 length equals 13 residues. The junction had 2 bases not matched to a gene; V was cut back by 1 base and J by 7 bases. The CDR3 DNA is TGTGCCAGCAGCTTAGGCAGGGGGCTTGGCTACACCTTC. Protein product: CASSLGRGLGYTF.

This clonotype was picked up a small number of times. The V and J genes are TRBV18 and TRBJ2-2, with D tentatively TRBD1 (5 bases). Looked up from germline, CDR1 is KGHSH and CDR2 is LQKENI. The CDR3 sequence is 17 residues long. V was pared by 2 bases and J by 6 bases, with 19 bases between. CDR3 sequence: CASSPGVRQKIAGELFF. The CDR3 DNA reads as TGTGCCAGCTCACCAGGGGTAAGACAGAAGATTGCCGGGGAGCTGTTTTTT.

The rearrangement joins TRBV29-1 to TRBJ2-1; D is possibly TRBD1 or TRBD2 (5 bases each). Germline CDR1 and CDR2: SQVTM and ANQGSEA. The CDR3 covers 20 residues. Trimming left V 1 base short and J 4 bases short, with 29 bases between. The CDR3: CSVEGETFGDSVFWYNEQFF. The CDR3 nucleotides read TGCAGCGTTGAAGGGGAGACGTTTGGAGACAGCGTTTTTTGGTACAATGAGCAGTTCTTC.

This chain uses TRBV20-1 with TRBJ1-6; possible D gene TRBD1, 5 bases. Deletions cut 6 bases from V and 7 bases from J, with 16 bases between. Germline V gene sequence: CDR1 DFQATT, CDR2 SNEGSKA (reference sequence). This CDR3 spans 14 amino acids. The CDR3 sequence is CSAARGSYNSPLHF. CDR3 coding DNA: TGCAGTGCAGCGCGGGGCTCGTACAATTCACCCCTCCACTTT.

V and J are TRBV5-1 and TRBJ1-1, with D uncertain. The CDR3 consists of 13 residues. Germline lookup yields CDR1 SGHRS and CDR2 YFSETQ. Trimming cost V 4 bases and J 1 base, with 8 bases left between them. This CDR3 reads CASSPISNTEAFF. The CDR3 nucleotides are TGCGCCAGCAGCCCTATATCGAACACTGAAGCTTTCTTT.

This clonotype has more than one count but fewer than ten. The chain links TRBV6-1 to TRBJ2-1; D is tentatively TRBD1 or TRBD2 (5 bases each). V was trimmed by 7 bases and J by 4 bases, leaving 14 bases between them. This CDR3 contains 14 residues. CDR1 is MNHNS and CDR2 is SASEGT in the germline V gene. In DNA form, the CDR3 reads TGTGCCAGCACCCGGGACGGATCGTACAATGAGCAGTTCTTC. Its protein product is CASTRDGSYNEQFF.

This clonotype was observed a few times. The CDR3 DNA follows: TGTGCCAGCAGCTTATGGAACAGGGCGGATTCACCCCTCCACTTT. Residues: CASSLWNRADSPLHF. The chain couples TRBV7-9 to TRBJ1-6; weak D call: TRBD1 (6 bases). The CDR3 covers 15 residues. With 2 bases removed from V and 8 bases from J, the gap between germline ends came to 13 bases. Germline V gene data show CDR1 as SEHNR and CDR2 as FQNEAQ (reference sequence).

The CDR3 DNA reads as TGTGCCAGCCTTCTGGGGGGCGGGGAGACCCAGTACTTC. Encoded protein: CASLLGGGETQYF. V gene TRBV6-2 or TRBV6-3 combines with J gene TRBJ2-5; possibly TRBD1 or TRBD2 for D (6 bases each). V lost 8 bases and J 5 bases, leaving 15 bases between the germline ends. CDR3 size: 13 residues. CDR1 and CDR2 from the germline V gene are MNHEY and SVGEGT.

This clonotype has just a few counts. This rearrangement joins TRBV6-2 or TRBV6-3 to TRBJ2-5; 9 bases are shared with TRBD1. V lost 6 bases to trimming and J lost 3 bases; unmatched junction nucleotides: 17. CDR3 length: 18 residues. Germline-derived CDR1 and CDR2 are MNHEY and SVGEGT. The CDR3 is CASRSTGTGTGFEETQYF. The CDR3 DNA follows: TGTGCCAGCAGATCCACCGGAACCGGGACAGGGTTTGAAGAGACCCAGTACTTC.

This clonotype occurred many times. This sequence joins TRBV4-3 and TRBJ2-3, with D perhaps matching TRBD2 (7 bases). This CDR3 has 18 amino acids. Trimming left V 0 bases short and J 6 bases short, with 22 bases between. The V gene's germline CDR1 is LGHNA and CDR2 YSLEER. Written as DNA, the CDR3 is TGCGCCAGCAGCCAAGATGGTGGGGGGGCCGGTTCGGGCGATACGCAGTATTTT. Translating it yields CASSQDGGGAGSGDTQYF.

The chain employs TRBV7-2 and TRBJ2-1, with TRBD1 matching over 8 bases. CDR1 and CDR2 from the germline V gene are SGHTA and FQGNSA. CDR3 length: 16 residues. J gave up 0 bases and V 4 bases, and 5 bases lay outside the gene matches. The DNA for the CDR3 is TGTGCCAGCAGCTCCAGGGGGCCGAGCTCCTACAATGAGCAGTTCTTC. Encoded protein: CASSSRGPSSYNEQFF. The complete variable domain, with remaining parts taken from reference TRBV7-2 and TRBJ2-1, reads GAGVSQSPSNKVTEKGKDVELRCDPISGHTALYWYRQSLGQGLEFLIYFQGNSAPDKSGLPSDRFSAERTGGSVSTLTIQRTQQEDSAVYLCASSSRGPSSYNEQFFGPGTRLTVL.

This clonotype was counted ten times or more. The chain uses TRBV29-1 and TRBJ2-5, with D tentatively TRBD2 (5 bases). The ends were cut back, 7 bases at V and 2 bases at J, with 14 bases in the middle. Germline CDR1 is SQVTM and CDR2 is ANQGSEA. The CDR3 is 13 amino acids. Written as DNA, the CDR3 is TGCAGCGGCCGAAGAAGCGGTCAAGAGACCCAGTACTTC. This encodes CSGRRSGQETQYF.

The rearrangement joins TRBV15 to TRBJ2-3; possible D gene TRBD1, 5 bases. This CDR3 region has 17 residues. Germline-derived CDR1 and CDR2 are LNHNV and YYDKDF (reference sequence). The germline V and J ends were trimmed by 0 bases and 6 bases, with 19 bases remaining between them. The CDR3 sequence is CATSRDQGQTVSDTQYF. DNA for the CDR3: TGTGCCACCAGCAGAGATCAAGGACAAACGGTTTCGGATACGCAGTATTTT.

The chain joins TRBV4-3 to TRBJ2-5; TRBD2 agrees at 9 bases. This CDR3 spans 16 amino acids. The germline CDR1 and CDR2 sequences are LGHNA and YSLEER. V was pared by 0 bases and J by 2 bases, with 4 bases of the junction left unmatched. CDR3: CASSQDWLAGQETQYF. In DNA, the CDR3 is TGCGCCAGCAGCCAAGATTGGCTAGCGGGGCAAGAGACCCAGTACTTC.

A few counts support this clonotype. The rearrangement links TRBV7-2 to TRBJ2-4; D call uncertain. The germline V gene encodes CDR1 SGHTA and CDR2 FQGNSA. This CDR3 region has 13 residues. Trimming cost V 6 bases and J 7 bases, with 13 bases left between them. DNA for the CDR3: TGTGCCAGCAGTTCGGACCGATTGAACATTCAGTACTTC. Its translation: CASSSDRLNIQYF.

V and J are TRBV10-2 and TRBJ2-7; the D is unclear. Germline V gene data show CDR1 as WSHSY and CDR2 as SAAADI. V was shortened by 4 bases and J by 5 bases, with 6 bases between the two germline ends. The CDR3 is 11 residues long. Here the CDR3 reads CASSGTDEQYF. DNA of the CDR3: TGCGCCAGCAGTGGGACGGACGAGCAGTACTTC.

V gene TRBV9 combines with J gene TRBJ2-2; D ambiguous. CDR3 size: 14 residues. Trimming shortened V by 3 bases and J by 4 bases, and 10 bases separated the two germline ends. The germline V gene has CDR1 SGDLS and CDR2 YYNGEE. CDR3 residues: CASSANYLTGELFF. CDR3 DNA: TGTGCCAGCAGCGCTAACTACCTCACCGGGGAGCTGTTTTTT.